These T cell receptor beta chains were read from a single sample in a study of blood T cell repertoires in COVID-19. The method was immunoSEQ multiplex PCR; TCRdb's version includes in-frame clones alone and lacks a portion of them. The data show 150,000 to 200,000 clones, roughly 85% seen once. Sample: peripheral blood. These TCRs come from a man aged 45 to 65 with active or convalescent COVID-19. The CDR3 runs from the conserved cysteine through the conserved F or W. Each record gives: CDR3 length, V gene, clone size, CDR3 protein. Only part of the rows carry a size: once, few, many, or a class if the clone is expanded.

length: 18
V: TRBV14
size: NA
CDR3: CASSQEVAAAAAVREQYF

length: 16
V: TRBV4-2
size: once
CDR3: CASSRTGQGSYNEQFF

length: 14
V: TRBV7-2
size: once
CDR3: CASSLPGVDTEAFF

length: 15
V: TRBV6-5
size: NA
CDR3: CASNQQGSSGNTIYF

length: 13
V: TRBV7-2
size: once
CDR3: CASSLMSRAEAFF

length: 15
V: TRBV19
size: NA
CDR3: CASSGALAVQETQYF

length: 15
V: TRBV5-5
size: NA
CDR3: CASSFRTTDPYEQYF

length: 14
V: TRBV7-9
size: NA
CDR3: CASSLTGGDTEAFF

length: 14
V: TRBV4-1
size: NA
CDR3: CASSQDGYSNEQFF

length: 17
V: TRBV7-2
size: once
CDR3: CASSSSGAGTGLGEQYF

length: 14
V: TRBV4-2
size: NA
CDR3: CASSQEPSGGAAYF

length: 15
V: TRBV7-3
size: NA
CDR3: CASSDGASGANVLTF

length: 13
V: TRBV25-1
size: NA
CDR3: CASRGQGDQPQHF

length: 14
V: TRBV5-4
size: NA
CDR3: CASSLDVLIPEAFF

length: 15
V: TRBV5-1
size: NA
CDR3: CASSPEGATEQPQHF

length: 15
V: TRBV6-5
size: NA
CDR3: CASSYGDIQRGKQYF

length: 11
V: TRBV6-5
size: NA
CDR3: CASSQYNEQFF

length: 14
V: TRBV19
size: NA
CDR3: CASSPQTGDPEQYF

length: 15
V: TRBV19
size: NA
CDR3: CASSITGTGIYEQYF

length: 14
V: TRBV7-3
size: NA
CDR3: CASSLQGYQETQYF

length: 15
V: TRBV9
size: NA
CDR3: CASSARGENTGELFF

length: 13
V: TRBV10-3
size: NA
CDR3: CAGAGAPSETQYF

length: 17
V: TRBV11-3
size: once
CDR3: CASSVEQGADSNQPQHF

length: 18
V: TRBV11-3
size: NA
CDR3: CASSLKVDRDRRQETQYF

length: 16
V: TRBV25-1
size: few
CDR3: CASSEEGARANYGYTF

length: 17
V: TRBV28
size: NA
CDR3: CASSPPGMVAGGGRQFF

length: 16
V: TRBV15
size: NA
CDR3: CATSRTSGTGVPEQYF

length: 16
V: TRBV3-1/TRBV3-2
size: NA
CDR3: CASSQWQSAGAIPGYF

length: 18
V: TRBV11-2
size: NA
CDR3: CASSLKRGQGVKTDTQYF

length: 16
V: TRBV4-3
size: few
CDR3: CASSQDVVGAKETQYF

length: 15
V: TRBV7-2
size: NA
CDR3: CASSLVVQGSDTQYF

length: 15
V: TRBV13
size: once
CDR3: CASSLFHRDSGELFF

length: 15
V: TRBV10-1
size: few
CDR3: CASSESWPEGNEQFF

length: 15
V: TRBV18
size: NA
CDR3: CASSLGTSGDDTQYF

length: 15
V: TRBV5-4
size: NA
CDR3: CASSPGGYSGNTIYF

length: 16
V: TRBV4-1
size: NA
CDR3: CASSQWPPGLNTEAFF

length: 13
V: TRBV18
size: few
CDR3: CASSAQQGPEAFF

length: 13
V: TRBV27
size: NA
CDR3: CASSLRDGDGYTF

length: 15
V: TRBV7-6
size: NA
CDR3: CASSTSGLLSGEQFF

length: 15
V: TRBV27
size: NA
CDR3: CASTDEGGLYNEQFF

length: 15
V: TRBV6-5
size: NA
CDR3: CASSRSGQGLYEQYF

length: 13
V: TRBV27
size: NA
CDR3: CASSFREGNEQFF

length: 15
V: TRBV19
size: NA
CDR3: CASSAGQPKGGEQFF

length: 15
V: TRBV28
size: NA
CDR3: CASSVDSATNEKLFF

length: 13
V: TRBV7-2
size: NA
CDR3: CASSLARDNEQFF

length: 15
V: TRBV5-6
size: NA
CDR3: CASSPGTVNTDTQYF

length: 12
V: TRBV21-1
size: many
CDR3: CASSTGNQPQHF

length: 15
V: TRBV27
size: NA
CDR3: CASSLSWGVSEKLFF

length: 14
V: TRBV18
size: once
CDR3: CASSPRQGADEQYF

length: 18
V: TRBV28
size: NA
CDR3: CASSPPRTGLRGRSPLHF

length: 17
V: TRBV5-1
size: NA
CDR3: CASSLGGLAGEQETQYF

length: 13
V: TRBV18
size: once
CDR3: CASSFTREETQYF

length: 15
V: TRBV5-1
size: NA
CDR3: CASSLLADGGNEQFF

length: 18
V: TRBV11-2
size: NA
CDR3: CASSPLGRLRGVRYEQYF

length: 15
V: TRBV7-3
size: NA
CDR3: CASSFHSGGAVEQFF

length: 14
V: TRBV6-5
size: once
CDR3: CASTRGQGAYEQYF

length: 13
V: TRBV7-3
size: NA
CDR3: CASSQGTDYGYTF